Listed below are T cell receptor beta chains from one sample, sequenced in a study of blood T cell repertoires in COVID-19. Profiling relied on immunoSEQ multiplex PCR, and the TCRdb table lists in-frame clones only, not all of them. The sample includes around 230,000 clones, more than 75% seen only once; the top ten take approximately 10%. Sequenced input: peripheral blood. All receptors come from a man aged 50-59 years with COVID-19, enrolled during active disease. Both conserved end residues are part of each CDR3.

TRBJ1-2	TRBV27	CASSPRTGQANYGYTF
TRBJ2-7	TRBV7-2	CASSHRQSYEQYF
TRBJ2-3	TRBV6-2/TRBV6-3	CASSYGSGGWADTQYF
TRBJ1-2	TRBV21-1	CARERDYGYTF
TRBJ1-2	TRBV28	CASSEGVANYGYTF
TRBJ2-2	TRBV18	CASSPQGEVTGELFF
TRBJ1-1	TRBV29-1	CSVQNRNTEAFF
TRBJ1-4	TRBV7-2	CASSAGALVEKLFF
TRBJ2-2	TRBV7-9	CASSHPPRLAGGPTGELFF
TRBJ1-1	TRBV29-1	CSVDGYSGSPADTEAFF
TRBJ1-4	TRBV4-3	CASSQDSGVTEKLFF
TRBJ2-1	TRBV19	CASSNRDRASNEQFF
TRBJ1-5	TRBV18	CASSQGTDQPQHF
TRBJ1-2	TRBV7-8	CASSPQGDDYGYTF
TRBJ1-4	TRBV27	CASSLLGTGAPTNEKLFF
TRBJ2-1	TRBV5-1	CASSLGLAGGEEQFF
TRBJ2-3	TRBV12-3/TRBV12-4	CASSLAADTQYF
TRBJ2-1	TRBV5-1	CASSPSGTEFSDEQFF
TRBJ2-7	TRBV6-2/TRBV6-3	CASSYSRTVSYEQYF
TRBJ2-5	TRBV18	CASSPPRTGIVETQYF
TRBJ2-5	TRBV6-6	CASRTGGGFGQETQYF
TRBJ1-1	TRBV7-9	CASSLAQGMNTEAFF